This T cell receptor (beta chain) is drawn from a study of Graves' ophthalmopathy and Graves' hyperthyroidism (dated by TCRdb to the late 2010s). For context, the study as a whole: Peripheral blood samples were taken at the time of initial diagnosis, before any treatment was given. The study used TCR beta repertoire signatures to distinguish Graves' ophthalmopathy from Graves' hyperthyroidism and to predict progression to ophthalmopathy. In total, some 130 blood samples were TCR-sequenced: around 42 ophthalmopathy, 75 hyperthyroidism and some 17 hyperthyroidism-to-ophthalmopathy patients. To explore V-J signatures that separate ophthalmopathy from hyperthyroidism, a discovery set of 95 to 100 patients was enrolled, consisting of more than 40 with ophthalmopathy and some 59 with stable hyperthyroidism. An independent validation cohort was composed of roughly 18 hyperthyroidism patients and around 16 patients who later progressed from hyperthyroidism to ophthalmopathy. In more than five hyperthyroidism patients, the T-cell repertoires found in thyroid tissue were compared with those found in blood. After sampling, hyperthyroidism patients received methimazole starting at 30 mg daily, and ophthalmopathy patients received high-dose intravenous methylprednisolone. The 100 or so discovery patients were randomly split 7:3 into training and test sets.

The germline V gene (reference sequence) specifies DFQATT as CDR1 and SNEGSKA as CDR2. The CDR3 runs 12 residues from the cysteine to the phenylalanine. Left in the record is the CDR3 DNA by itself, 36 bases read in frame from the first base. V was cut back by 6 bases and J by 2 bases, leaving a gap of 10 bases between them. The full study reports these points: No statistical method was used to set the sample size in advance, and the investigators knew which group each participant was assigned to. Most expanded thyroid clonotypes with a frequency above 0.001 also appeared in blood, which suggests that blood repertoires may reflect the immune response in the thyroid. Ophthalmopathy was separated from stable hyperthyroidism by the 13-signature model with just under 90% sensitivity and around 81% specificity in cross-validation and with 80%/75% in the test set. In validation, the model predicted ophthalmopathy progression with 55% to 71% sensitivity and 72.22% specificity; fewer than 15 predicted patients were CT-confirmed with GO in a median of around 6.5 months.

Hyperthyroidism was defined as stable when no progression to ophthalmopathy occurred within 18 months of follow-up. Patients with hyperthyroidism were aged 18 to 65 years, had been newly diagnosed, and had a disease duration of less than 2 months. Patients with other autoimmune diseases, uncontrolled infections, pregnancy or lactation were excluded from the study. Clinical symptoms, serum thyroxine, TRAb, thyroid ultrasound and orbital computed tomography were used for diagnosis. Using Ficoll-Paque density gradient centrifugation, PBMCs were isolated from about 9.4 ml of fresh peripheral blood. Trizol reagent was used to extract the total RNA, and its quality was then checked on an Agilent 2100 Bioanalyzer. This clonotype showed up many times. Its antigen has not been determined. Base qualities are not at hand, and no much larger clone is one base apart. For repertoire sequencing, TCR beta CDR3 regions were amplified from RNA transcripts. The first round of RT-PCR was done with HTBI primers and the Qiagen OneStep RT-PCR kit, and was followed by a second round of multiplex PCR, then size selection and purification. The libraries underwent paired-end sequencing with 100 bp reads on an Illumina HiSeq2000. The paper's data handling went like this. SOAPnuke was used for read processing, and reads with adapters, uncalled bases, a mean Phred below 15, or no exact constant-primer or identifier match were discarded. COPE v1.2.5 was used to merge high-quality paired reads. Clonotypes were defined as unique nucleotide sequences and were aligned to IMGT TRB V, D and J references using MiTCR v1.1. The analysis was limited to V-J combinations with a frequency above 0.0001, which together covered 99.2% of the repertoires. For each V-J combination, a TCR clonal expansion and chaos score was defined as the ratio of F50 clonal expansion to chaos observed in the TCRdist matrix. Welch's t-statistics and random forest were used to narrow the features down to over ten V-J combinations, which were then fed into a naive Bayes classifier. Thyroid-blood repertoire similarity was quantified with the Morisita-Horn index. The public sequencing data were trimmed at Q25 with fastp and processed into clonotypes with MiXCR by TCRdb, which kept only in-frame beta chains. Each CDR3 protein appears once, grouped with its most common genes and DNA. The V and J calls shown here were made by TCRdb, not taken from the authors' results. The sample profile shows just over 600,000 distinct CDR3 sequences; 20% to 25% of them were found once. The ten top clones hold roughly 6.9% of the sample.

The rearrangement joined TRBV20-1 to TRBJ2-5, with the D gene uncertain. This TCR was sampled from a woman under 30 with stable Graves' hyperthyroidism. Some clones in this sample may be carry-over from other donors' samples. Donor details come from another sample of the same person, matched by shared clones. Sequencing used peripheral blood. The encoded CDR3 is CSAAGQQETQYF. The nucleotide sequence is given as TGCAGTGCCGCCGGGCAGCAAGAGACCCAGTACTTC.